The clone carrying this T cell receptor beta chain came up a few times. The antigen is unknown. Investigators reverse transcribed all isolated RNA, so they sequenced expressed TCRB transcripts. This table comes from immunoSEQ multiplex PCR, and its TCRdb copy is limited to in-frame clones, with some not included. The table lists over 120,000 clones, roughly a tenth of them singletons, with under 1.5% in the top ten. CDR1 and CDR2 from the germline V gene are KGHSH and LQKENI. The CDR3 sequence is 16 residues long. V gave up 3 bases and J gave up 2 bases, with 15 bases separating them. These data come from a study of beta chain features in type 1 diabetes. General study results and limits: A potential influence of HLA type upon TCRB rearrangement remained unresolved herein.

The rearrangement links TRBV18 to TRBJ2-3; no definite D call. The receptor's source is a young man in good health. Sequenced material: naive CD4+ T cells from blood. The CDR3 region is CASSPSGSSPTDTQYF. CDR3 nucleotide sequence: TGTGCCAGCTCACCTTCCGGTTCCTCCCCCACAGATACGCAGTATTTT.